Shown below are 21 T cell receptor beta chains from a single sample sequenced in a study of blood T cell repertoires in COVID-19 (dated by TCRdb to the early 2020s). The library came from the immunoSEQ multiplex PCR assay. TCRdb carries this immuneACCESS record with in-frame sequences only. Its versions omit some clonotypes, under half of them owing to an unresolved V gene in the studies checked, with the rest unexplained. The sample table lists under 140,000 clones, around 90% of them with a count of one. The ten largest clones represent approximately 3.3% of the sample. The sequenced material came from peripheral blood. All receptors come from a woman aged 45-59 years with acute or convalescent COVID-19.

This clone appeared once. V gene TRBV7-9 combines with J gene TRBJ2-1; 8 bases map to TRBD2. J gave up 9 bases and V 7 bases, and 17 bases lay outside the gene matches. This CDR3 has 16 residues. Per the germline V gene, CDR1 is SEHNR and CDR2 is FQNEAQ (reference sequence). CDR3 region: CASTQGKVAGSGEQFF. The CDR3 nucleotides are TGTGCCAGCACCCAGGGTAAGGTAGCGGGATCGGGTGAGCAGTTCTTC.

CDR3 sequence (DNA): TGTGCCAGCAGTCTTCCCGGGACAGGGAAAGAAAAACTGTTTTTT. Translating gives CASSLPGTGKEKLFF. The rearrangement joins TRBV28 to TRBJ1-4, with 9 bases that match TRBD1. The trim removed 5 bases at V and 8 bases at J, leaving 9 bases unmatched. Germline V lookup: CDR1 MDHEN, CDR2 SYDVKM. This CDR3 has 15 amino acids.

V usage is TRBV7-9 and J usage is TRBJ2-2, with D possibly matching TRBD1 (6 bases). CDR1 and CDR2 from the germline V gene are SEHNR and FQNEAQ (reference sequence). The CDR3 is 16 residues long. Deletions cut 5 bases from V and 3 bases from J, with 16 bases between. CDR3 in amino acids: CASSAQGQEDTGELFF. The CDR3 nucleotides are TGTGCCAGCAGCGCACAGGGCCAGGAGGACACCGGGGAGCTGTTTTTT.

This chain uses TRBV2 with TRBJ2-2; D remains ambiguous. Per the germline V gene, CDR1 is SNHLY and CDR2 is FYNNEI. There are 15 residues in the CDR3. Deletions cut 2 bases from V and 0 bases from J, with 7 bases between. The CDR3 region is CASSEKQTNTGELFF. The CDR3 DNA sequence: TGTGCCAGCAGTGAAAAACAGACGAACACCGGGGAGCTGTTTTTT.

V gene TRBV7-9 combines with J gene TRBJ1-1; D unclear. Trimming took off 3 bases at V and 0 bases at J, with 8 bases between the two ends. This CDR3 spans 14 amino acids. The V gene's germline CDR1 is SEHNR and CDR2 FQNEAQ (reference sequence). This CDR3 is CASSFFGLNTEAFF. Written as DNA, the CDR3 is TGTGCCAGCAGCTTCTTCGGTTTGAACACTGAAGCTTTCTTT.

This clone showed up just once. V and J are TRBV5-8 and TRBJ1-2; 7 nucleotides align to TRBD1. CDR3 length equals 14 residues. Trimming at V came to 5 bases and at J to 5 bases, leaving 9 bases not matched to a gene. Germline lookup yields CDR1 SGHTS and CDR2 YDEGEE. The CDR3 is CASRPRGTVYGYTF. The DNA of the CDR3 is TGTGCCAGCAGGCCAAGAGGGACAGTATATGGCTACACCTTC. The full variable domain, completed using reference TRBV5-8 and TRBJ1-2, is EAGVTQSPTHLIKTRGQQATLRCSPISGHTSVYWYQQALGLGLQFLLWYDEGEERNRGNFPPRFSGRQFPNYSSELNVNALELEDSALYLCASRPRGTVYGYTFGSGTRLTVV.

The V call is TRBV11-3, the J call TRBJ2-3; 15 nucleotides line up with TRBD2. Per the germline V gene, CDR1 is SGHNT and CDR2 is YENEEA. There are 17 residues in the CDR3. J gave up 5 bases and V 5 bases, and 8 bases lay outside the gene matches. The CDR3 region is CASSPGLAGGPRDTQYF. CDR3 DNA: TGTGCCAGCAGCCCAGGACTAGCGGGAGGGCCAAGAGATACGCAGTATTTT.

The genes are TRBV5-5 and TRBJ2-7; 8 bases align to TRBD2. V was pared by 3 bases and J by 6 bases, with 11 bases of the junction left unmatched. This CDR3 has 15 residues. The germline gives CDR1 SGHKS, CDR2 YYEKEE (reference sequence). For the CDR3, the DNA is TGTGCCAGCAGCTCACAGGGAGCGGGAGTCGGCGAGCAGTACTTC. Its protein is CASSSQGAGVGEQYF.

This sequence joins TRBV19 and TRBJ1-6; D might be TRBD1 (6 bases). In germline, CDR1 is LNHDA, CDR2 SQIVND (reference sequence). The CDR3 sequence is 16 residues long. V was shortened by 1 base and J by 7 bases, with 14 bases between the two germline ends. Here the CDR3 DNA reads TGTGCCAGTAGTATAGCGAGGGGGAGATTCAATTCACCCCTCCACTTT. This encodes CASSIARGRFNSPLHF. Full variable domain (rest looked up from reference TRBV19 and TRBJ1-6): DGGITQSPKYLFRKEGQNVTLSCEQNLNHDAMYWYRQDPGQGLRLIYYSQIVNDFQKGDIAEGYSVSREKKESFPLTVTSAQKNPTAFYLCASSIARGRFNSPLHFGNGTRLTVT.

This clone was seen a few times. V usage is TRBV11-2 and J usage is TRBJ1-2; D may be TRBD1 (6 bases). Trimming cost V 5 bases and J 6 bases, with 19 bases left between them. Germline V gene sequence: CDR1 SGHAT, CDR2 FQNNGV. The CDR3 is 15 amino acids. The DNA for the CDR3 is TGTGCCAGCAGCCGATCAGTCGGCCAGGGGCATGGCTACACCTTC. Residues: CASSRSVGQGHGYTF.

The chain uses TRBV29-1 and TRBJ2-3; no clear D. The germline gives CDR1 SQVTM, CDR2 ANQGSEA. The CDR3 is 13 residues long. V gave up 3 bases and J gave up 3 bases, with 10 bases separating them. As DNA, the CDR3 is TGCAGCGTTGATCGTGGAGAAACAGATACGCAGTATTTT. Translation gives CSVDRGETDTQYF.

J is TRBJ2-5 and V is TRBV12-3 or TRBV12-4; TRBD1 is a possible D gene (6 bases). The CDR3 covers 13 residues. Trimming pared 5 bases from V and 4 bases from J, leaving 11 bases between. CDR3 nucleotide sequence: TGTGCCAGCAGTGTTCAGGGGTTAGAGACCCAGTACTTC. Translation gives CASSVQGLETQYF.

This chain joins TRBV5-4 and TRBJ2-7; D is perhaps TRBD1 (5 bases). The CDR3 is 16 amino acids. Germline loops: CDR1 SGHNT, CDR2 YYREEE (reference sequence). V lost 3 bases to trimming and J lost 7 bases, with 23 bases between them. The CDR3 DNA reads TGTGCCAGCAGCTCCCCCACGGCAGGGCCCCAGTTGGAGCAGTACTTC. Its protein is CASSSPTAGPQLEQYF.

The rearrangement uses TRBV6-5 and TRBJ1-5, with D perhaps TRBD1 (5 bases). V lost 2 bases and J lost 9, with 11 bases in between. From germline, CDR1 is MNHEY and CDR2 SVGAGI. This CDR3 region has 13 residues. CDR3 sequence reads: CASSYGGGGPQHF. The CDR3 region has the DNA TGTGCCAGCAGTTACGGGGGGGGTGGGCCCCAGCATTTT.

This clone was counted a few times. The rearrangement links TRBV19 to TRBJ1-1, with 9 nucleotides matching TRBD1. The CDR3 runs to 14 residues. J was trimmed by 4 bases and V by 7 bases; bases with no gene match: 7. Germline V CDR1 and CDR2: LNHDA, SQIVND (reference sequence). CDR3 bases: TGTGCCAGTACCACTCCGACAGGGGGCACTGAAGCTTTCTTT. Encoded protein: CASTTPTGGTEAFF.

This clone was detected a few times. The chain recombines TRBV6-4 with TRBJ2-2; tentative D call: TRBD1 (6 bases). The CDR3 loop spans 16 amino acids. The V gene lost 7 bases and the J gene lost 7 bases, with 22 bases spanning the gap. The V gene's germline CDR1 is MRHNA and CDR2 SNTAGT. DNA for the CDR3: TGTGCCAGCACCGAGGAAGGGACATTGCAGCACGGGGAGCTGTTTTTT. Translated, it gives CASTEEGTLQHGELFF.

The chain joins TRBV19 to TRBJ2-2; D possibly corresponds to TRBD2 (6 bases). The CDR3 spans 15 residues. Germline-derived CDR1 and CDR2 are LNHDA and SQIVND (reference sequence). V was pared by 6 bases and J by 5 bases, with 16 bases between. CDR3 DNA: TGTGCCAGTAGCCAGACTAGTTTGAATACCGGGGAGCTGTTTTTT. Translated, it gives CASSQTSLNTGELFF.

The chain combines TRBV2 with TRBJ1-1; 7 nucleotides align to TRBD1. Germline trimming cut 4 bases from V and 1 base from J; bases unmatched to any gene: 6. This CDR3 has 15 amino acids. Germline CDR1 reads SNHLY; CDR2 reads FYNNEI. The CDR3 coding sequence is TGTGCCAGCAGTGCAGGGGGGACCAAGAACACTGAAGCTTTCTTT. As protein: CASSAGGTKNTEAFF.

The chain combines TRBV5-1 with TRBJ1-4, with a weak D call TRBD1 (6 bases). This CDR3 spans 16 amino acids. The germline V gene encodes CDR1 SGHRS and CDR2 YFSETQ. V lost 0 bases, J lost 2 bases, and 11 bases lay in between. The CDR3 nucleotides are TGCGCCAGCAGCTTGGAACAGGGAGGGACTAATGAAAAACTGTTTTTT. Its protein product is CASSLEQGGTNEKLFF.

CDR3 sequence reads: CASSRTGATYEQYF. For the CDR3, the DNA is TGTGCCAGCAGTAGGACAGGGGCGACCTACGAGCAGTACTTC. The V call is TRBV6-5, the J call TRBJ2-7, with TRBD1 matching 9 bases. The CDR3 is made up of 14 amino acids. Germline-derived CDR1 and CDR2 are MNHEY and SVGAGI. V was pared by 5 bases and J by 2 bases, with 4 bases of the junction left unmatched.

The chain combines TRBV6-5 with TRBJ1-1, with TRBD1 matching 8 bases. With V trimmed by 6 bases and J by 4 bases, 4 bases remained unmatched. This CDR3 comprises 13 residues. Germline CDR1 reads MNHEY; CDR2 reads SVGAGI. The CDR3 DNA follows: TGTGCCAGCAGGACAGGGGATATCACTGAAGCTTTCTTT. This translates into CASRTGDITEAFF.